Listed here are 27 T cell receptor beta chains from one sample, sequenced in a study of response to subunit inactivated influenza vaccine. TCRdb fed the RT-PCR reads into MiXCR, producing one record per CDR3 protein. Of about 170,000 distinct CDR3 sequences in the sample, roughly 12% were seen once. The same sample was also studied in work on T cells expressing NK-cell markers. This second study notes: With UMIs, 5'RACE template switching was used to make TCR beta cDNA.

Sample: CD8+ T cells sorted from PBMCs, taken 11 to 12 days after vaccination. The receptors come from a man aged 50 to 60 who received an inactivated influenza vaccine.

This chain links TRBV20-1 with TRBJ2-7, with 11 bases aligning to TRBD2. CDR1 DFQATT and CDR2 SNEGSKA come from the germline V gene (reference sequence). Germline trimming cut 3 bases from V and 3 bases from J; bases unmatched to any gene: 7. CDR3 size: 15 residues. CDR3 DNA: TGCAGTGCTAGCGCCGGGACTAGCGGAGACTACGAGCAGTACTTC. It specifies CSASAGTSGDYEQYF.

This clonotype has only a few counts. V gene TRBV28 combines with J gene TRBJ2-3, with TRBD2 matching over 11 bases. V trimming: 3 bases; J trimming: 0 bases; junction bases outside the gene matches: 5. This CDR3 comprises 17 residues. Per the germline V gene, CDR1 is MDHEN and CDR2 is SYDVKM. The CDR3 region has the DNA TGTGCCAGCAGTTTCCCGACTAGCGGGGAAAGCACAGATACGCAGTATTTT. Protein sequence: CASSFPTSGESTDTQYF.

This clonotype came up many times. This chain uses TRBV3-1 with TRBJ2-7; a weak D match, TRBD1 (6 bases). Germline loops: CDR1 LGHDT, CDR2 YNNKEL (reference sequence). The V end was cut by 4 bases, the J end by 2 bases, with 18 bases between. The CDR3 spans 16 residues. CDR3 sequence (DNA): TGTGCCAGCAGCCCCTGGGACACCGGGTTGGCCTACGAGCAGTACTTC. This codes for CASSPWDTGLAYEQYF.

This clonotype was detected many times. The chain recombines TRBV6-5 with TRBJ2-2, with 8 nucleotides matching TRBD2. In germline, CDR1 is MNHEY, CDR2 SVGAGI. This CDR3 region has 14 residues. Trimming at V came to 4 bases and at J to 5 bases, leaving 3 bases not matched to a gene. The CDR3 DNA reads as TGTGCCAGCAGTTGGACGGGGGGGACCGGGGAGCTGTTTTTT. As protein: CASSWTGGTGELFF.

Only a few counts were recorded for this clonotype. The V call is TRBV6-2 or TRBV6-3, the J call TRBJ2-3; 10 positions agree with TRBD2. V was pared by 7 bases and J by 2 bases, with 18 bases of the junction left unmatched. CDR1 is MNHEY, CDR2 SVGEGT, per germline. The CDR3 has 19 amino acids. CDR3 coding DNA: TGTGCCAGCACCTACCCCCGCAGTAGCGGGGGGCTTAACACAGATACGCAGTATTTT. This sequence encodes CASTYPRSSGGLNTDTQYF.

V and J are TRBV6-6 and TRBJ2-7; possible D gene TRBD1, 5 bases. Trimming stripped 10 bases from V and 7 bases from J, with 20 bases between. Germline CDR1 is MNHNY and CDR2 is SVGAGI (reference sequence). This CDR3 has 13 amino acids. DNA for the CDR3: TGTGCCATCCAGGGTATGGTCCATGGGGAGCAGTACTTC. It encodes CAIQGMVHGEQYF.

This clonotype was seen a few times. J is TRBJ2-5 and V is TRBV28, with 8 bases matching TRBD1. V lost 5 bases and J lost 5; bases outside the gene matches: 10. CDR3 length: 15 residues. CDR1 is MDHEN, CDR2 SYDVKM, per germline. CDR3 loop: CASSPRTGSGETQYF. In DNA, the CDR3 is TGTGCCAGCAGTCCCCGGACAGGGAGCGGGGAGACCCAGTACTTC.

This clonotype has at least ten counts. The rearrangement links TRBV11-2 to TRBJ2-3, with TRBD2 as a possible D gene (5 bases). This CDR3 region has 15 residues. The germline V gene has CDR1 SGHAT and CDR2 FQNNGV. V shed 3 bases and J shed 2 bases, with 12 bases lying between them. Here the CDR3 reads CASSFEGRVTDTQYF. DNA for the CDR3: TGTGCCAGCAGCTTTGAGGGCCGGGTCACAGATACGCAGTATTTT.

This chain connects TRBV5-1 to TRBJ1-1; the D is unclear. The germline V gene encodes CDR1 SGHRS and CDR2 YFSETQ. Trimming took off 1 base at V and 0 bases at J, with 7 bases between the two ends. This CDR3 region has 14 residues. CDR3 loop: CASSLYDVNTEAFF. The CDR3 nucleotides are TGCGCCAGCAGCTTGTACGACGTGAACACTGAAGCTTTCTTT. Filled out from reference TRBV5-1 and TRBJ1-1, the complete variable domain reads KAGVTQTPRYLIKTRGQQVTLSCSPISGHRSVSWYQQTPGQGLQFLFEYFSETQRNKGNFPGRFSGRQFSNSRSEMNVSTLELGDSALYLCASSLYDVNTEAFFGQGTRLTVV.

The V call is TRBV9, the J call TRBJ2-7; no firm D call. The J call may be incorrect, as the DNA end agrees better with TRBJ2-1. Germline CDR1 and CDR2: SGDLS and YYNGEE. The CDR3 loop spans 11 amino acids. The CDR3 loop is CASSSGYEQFF. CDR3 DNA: TGTGCCAGCAGCTCTGGCTACGAGCAGTTCTTC.

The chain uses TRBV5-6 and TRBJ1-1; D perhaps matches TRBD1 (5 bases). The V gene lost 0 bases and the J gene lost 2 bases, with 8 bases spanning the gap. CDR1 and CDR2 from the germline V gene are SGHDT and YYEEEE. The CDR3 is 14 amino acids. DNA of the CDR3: TGTGCCAGCAGCTTGGGGACAATCAACACTGAAGCTTTCTTT. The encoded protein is CASSLGTINTEAFF.

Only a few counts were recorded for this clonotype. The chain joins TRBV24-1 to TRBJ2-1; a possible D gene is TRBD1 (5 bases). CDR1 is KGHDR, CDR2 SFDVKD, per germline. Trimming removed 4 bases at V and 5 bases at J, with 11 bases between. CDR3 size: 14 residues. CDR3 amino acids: CATSEQAYHNEQFF. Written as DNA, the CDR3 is TGTGCCACCAGTGAACAGGCGTACCACAATGAGCAGTTCTTC.

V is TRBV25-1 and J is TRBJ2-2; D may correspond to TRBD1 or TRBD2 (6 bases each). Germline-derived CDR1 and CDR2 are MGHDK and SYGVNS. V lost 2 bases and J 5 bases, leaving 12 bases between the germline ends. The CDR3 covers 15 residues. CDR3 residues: CASSERGRDTGELFF. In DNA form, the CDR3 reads TGTGCCAGCAGTGAACGGGGGCGCGATACCGGGGAGCTGTTTTTT.

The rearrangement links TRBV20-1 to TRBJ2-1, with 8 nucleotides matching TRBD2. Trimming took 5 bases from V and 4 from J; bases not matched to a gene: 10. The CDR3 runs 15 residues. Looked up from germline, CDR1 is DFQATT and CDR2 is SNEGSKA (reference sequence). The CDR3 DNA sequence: TGCAGTGCTGTTGGGTGGCGGGGGGATTACAATGAGCAGTTCTTC. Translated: CSAVGWRGDYNEQFF.

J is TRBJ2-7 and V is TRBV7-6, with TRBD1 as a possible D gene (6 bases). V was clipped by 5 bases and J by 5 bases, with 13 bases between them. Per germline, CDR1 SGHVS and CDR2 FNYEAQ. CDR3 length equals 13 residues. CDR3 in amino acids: CASSRGNRDEQYF. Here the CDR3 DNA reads TGTGCCAGCAGCCGGGGAAACAGGGACGAGCAGTACTTC. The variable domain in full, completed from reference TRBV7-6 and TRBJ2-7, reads GAGVSQSPRYKVTKRGQDVALRCDPISGHVSLYWYRQALGQGPEFLTYFNYEAQQDKSGLPNDRFSAERPEGSISTLTIQRTEQRDSAMYRCASSRGNRDEQYFGPGTRLTVT.

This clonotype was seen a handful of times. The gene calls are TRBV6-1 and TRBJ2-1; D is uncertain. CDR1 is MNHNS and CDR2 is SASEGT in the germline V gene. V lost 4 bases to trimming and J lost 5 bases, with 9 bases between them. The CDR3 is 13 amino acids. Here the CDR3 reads CASSGGNNNEQFF. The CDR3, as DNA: TGTGCCAGCAGTGGGGGTAACAACAATGAGCAGTTCTTC.

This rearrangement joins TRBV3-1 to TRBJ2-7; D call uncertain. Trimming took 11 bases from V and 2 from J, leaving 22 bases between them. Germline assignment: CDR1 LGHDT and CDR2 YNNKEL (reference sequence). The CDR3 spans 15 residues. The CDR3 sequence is CASCQEASCTYEQYF. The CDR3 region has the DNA TGTGCCTCCTGCCAAGAGGCGTCTTGTACCTACGAGCAGTACTTC.

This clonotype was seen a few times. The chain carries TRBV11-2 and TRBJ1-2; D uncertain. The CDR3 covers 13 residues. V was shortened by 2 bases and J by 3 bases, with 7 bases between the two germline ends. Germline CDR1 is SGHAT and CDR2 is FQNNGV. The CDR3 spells CASSLFFDYGYTF. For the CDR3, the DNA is TGTGCCAGCAGCTTATTTTTCGACTATGGCTACACCTTC.

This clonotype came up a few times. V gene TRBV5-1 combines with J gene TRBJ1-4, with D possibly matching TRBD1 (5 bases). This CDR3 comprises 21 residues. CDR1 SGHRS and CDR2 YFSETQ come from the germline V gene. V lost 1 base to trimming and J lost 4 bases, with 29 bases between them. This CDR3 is CASSLYPLGRGGIGNNEKLFF. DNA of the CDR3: TGCGCCAGCAGCTTGTATCCCCTTGGAAGGGGCGGAATAGGGAATAATGAAAAACTGTTTTTT.

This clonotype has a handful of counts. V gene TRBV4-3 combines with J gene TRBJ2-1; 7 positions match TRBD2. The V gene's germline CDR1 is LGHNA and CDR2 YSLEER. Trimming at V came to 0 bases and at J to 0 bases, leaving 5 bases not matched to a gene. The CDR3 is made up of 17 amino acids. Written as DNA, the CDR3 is TGCGCCAGCAGCCAAGATTTGCGGGAGTACTCCTACAATGAGCAGTTCTTC. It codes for CASSQDLREYSYNEQFF.

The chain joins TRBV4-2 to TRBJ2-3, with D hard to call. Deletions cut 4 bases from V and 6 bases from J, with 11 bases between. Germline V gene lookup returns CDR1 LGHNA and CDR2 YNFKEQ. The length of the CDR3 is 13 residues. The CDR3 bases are TGTGCCAGCAGCCGCAAAGAAGGTGATACGCAGTATTTT. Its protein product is CASSRKEGDTQYF.

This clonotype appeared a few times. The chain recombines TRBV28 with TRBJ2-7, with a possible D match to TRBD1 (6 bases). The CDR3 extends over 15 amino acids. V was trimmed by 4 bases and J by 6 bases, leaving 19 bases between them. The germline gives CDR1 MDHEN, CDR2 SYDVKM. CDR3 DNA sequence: TGTGCCAGCAGTTCCCGAAAGGACAGTTTTGGCGAGCAGTACTTC. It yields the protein CASSSRKDSFGEQYF.

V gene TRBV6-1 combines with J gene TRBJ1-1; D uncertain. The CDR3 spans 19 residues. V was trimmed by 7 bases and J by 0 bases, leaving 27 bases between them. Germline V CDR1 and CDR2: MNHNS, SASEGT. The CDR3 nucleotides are TGTGCCAGCACCCAGCATTCCGGGATCTCCTCTCATATGAACACTGAAGCTTTCTTT. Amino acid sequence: CASTQHSGISSHMNTEAFF.

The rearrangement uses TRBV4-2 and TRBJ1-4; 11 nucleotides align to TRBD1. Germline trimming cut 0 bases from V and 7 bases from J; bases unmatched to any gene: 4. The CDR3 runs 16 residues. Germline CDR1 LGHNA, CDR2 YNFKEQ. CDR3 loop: CASSQDEDRGLEKLFF. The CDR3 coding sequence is TGTGCCAGCAGCCAAGACGAGGACAGGGGGCTTGAAAAACTGTTTTTT.

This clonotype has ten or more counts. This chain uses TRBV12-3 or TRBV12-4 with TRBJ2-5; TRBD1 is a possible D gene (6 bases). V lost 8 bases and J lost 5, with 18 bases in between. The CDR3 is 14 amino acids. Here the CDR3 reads CASDEQGTGETQYF. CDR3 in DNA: TGTGCCAGCGACGAACAGGGAACAGGGGAGACCCAGTACTTC.

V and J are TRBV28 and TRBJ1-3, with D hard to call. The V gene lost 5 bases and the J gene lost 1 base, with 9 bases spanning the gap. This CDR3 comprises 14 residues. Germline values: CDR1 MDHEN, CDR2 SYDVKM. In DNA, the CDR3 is TGTGCCAGCAGTATAACCCGGTCTGGAAACACCATATATTTT. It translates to CASSITRSGNTIYF.

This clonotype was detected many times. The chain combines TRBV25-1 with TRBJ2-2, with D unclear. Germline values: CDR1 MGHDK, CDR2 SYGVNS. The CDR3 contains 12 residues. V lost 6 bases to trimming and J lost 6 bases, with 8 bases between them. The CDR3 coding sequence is TGTGCCAGCAGCCTGATCCCCGGGGAGCTGTTTTTT. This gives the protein CASSLIPGELFF. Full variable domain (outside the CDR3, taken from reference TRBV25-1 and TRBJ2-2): EADIYQTPRYLVIGTGKKITLECSQTMGHDKMYWYQQDPGMELHLIHYSYGVNSTEKGDLSSESTVSRIRTEHFPLTLESARPSHTSQYLCASSLIPGELFFGEGSRLTVL.